The 13 T cell receptor beta chains below were found in one sample sequenced in a study of T cells in Graves' hyperthyroidism and ophthalmopathy. RNA transcripts yielded amplified TCR beta CDR3 regions. HTBI primers drove first-round RT-PCR of the TCR CDR3. TCRdb reanalysed the multiplex PCR reads using MiXCR and keeps one entry per CDR3 protein. The repertoire holds 450,000 to 700,000 distinct CDR3 sequences, with around 42% as singletons. The material sequenced was peripheral blood or thyroid tissue (not recorded which). The receptor set was obtained from a woman aged 18-29 years with Graves' hyperthyroidism.

To note about this clonotype: One base away lies a much larger clone, so this may be a sequencing read error. The gene calls are TRBV19 and TRBJ1-1; D unclear. This CDR3 has 15 residues. Trimming pared 8 bases from V and 1 base from J, leaving 17 bases between. Germline values: CDR1 LNHDA, CDR2 SQIVND (reference sequence). CDR3 in DNA: TGTGCCAGTGGTGCCAACTGGGGTAGGAACACTGAAGCTTTCTTT. Translation gives CASGANWGRNTEAFF.

The sample holds many counts of this clonotype. The chain links TRBV25-1 to TRBJ2-7; possible D gene TRBD2, 6 bases. The germline V and J ends were trimmed by 4 bases and 3 bases, with 16 bases remaining between them. CDR1 is MGHDK, CDR2 SYGVNS, per germline. The CDR3 is 15 residues long. The CDR3 here is CASSGGWGDLYEQYF. CDR3 DNA sequence: TGTGCCAGCAGTGGGGGGTGGGGGGATCTCTACGAGCAGTACTTC.

This chain uses TRBV5-5 with TRBJ2-3; 12 bases line up with TRBD2. V lost 4 bases, J lost 6 bases, and 9 bases stayed unmatched. The V gene's germline CDR1 is SGHKS and CDR2 YYEKEE (reference sequence). The CDR3 runs 16 residues. The CDR3: CASSLVLAGGLDTQYF. The CDR3 coding sequence is TGTGCCAGCAGCCTCGTCCTAGCGGGAGGGCTTGATACGCAGTATTTT.

The genes are TRBV25-1 and TRBJ1-6; D gene ambiguous. The CDR3 has 16 residues. Trimming cost V 4 bases and J 0 bases, with 10 bases left between them. Germline CDR1 reads MGHDK; CDR2 reads SYGVNS. For the CDR3, the DNA is TGTGCCAGCAGTGGGGTGGATTCCTCCTATAATTCACCCCTCCACTTT. Its translation is CASSGVDSSYNSPLHF.

The genes are TRBV7-8 and TRBJ1-6, with D possibly matching TRBD1 (5 bases). The CDR3 contains 14 residues. Germline CDR1 SGHVS, CDR2 FQNEAQ. Trimming shortened V by 5 bases and J by 10 bases, and 15 bases separated the two germline ends. Here the CDR3 reads CASSQGRGASPLHF. The CDR3 region has the DNA TGTGCCAGCAGCCAGGGACGGGGCGCATCACCCCTCCACTTT.

The chain has TRBV5-1 and TRBJ2-6, with D possibly TRBD1 on 5 matching bases. CDR1 is SGHRS, CDR2 YFSETQ, per germline. V was cut by 0 bases and J by 0 bases, with 10 bases left in between. CDR3 size: 17 residues. This chain's CDR3 is CASSLVQGLSGANVLTF. CDR3 DNA sequence: TGCGCCAGCAGCTTGGTTCAGGGCCTCTCTGGGGCCAACGTCCTGACTTTC. Looking up the rest from reference TRBV5-1 and TRBJ2-6 gives the full variable domain: KAGVTQTPRYLIKTRGQQVTLSCSPISGHRSVSWYQQTPGQGLQFLFEYFSETQRNKGNFPGRFSGRQFSNSRSEMNVSTLELGDSALYLCASSLVQGLSGANVLTFGAGSRLTVL.

The chain links TRBV6-2 or TRBV6-3 to TRBJ1-4; the D gene is possibly TRBD1 (5 bases). Trimming shortened V by 5 bases and J by 5 bases, and 18 bases separated the two germline ends. The CDR3 runs 16 residues. CDR1 is MNHEY, CDR2 SVGEGT, per germline. The CDR3 region is CASSEEAGTLNEKLFF. The CDR3 region has the DNA TGTGCCAGCAGTGAAGAAGCCGGGACCTTAAATGAAAAACTGTTTTTT.

This clonotype was seen repeatedly, ten times or more. The chain links TRBV12-3 or TRBV12-4 to TRBJ1-1; D possibly corresponds to TRBD1 (5 bases). The CDR3 is 14 amino acids. The V end lost 7 bases, the J end lost 4 bases, and 16 bases lay between the germline ends. The CDR3 nucleotides read TGTGCCAGCATAAACAGGCTTTTGGGCACTGAAGCTTTCTTT. Translated, it gives CASINRLLGTEAFF.

This clonotype was detected ten times or more. The rearrangement joins TRBV5-6 to TRBJ1-1; the D is unclear. The CDR3 covers 13 residues. In germline, CDR1 is SGHDT, CDR2 YYEEEE. V gave up 1 base and J gave up 4 bases, with 8 bases separating them. CDR3 residues: CASSLIETTEAFF. For the CDR3, the DNA is TGTGCCAGCAGCTTGATAGAGACCACTGAAGCTTTCTTT.

Only a few counts were recorded for this clonotype. The chain uses TRBV29-1 and TRBJ2-5; 7 positions match TRBD2. After removal of 8 bases from V and 5 bases from J, the junction contained 8 bases not matched to a gene. Germline CDR1 is SQVTM and CDR2 is ANQGSEA. The CDR3 totals 12 residues. The CDR3 region is CSFHGRQETQYF. The DNA of the CDR3 is TGCAGCTTCCACGGGAGGCAGGAGACCCAGTACTTC.

Many counts were recorded for this clonotype. The chain links TRBV7-9 to TRBJ2-7; D call uncertain. Trimming removed 1 base at V and 3 bases at J, with 7 bases between. The germline V gene has CDR1 SEHNR and CDR2 FQNEAQ (reference sequence). This CDR3 is 13 amino acids long. The CDR3 region has the DNA TGTGCCAGCAGCTTAGTTCGGAACTACGAGCAGTACTTC. It yields the protein CASSLVRNYEQYF.

The J gene is TRBJ2-7, the V gene TRBV12-3 or TRBV12-4; 10 nucleotides align to TRBD2. Matching the DNA end better, TRBJ2-5 makes the J call doubtful. The CDR3 runs 14 residues. CDR3 coding DNA: TGTGCCAGCCGTTGGACTAGCGGTGAAGAGACCCAGTACTTC. It codes for CASRWTSGEETQYF.

This clonotype was found a few times. The rearrangement links TRBV29-1 to TRBJ2-1; 11 nucleotides line up with TRBD1. This CDR3 comprises 15 residues. J gave up 8 bases and V 4 bases, and 10 bases lay outside the gene matches. Per germline, CDR1 SQVTM and CDR2 ANQGSEA. The CDR3 protein is CSVVRGTGGEYEQFF. The CDR3 nucleotides are TGCAGCGTTGTACGAGGGACAGGGGGGGAGTATGAGCAGTTCTTC.